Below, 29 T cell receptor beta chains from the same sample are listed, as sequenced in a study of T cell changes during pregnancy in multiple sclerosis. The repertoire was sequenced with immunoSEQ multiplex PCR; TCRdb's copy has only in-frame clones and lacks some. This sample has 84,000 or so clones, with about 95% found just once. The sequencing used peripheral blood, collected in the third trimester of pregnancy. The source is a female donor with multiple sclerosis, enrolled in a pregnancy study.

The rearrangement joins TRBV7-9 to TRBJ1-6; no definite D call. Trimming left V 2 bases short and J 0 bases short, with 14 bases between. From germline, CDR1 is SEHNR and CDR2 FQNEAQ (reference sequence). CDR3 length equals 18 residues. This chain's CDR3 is CASSLSRTGSSYNSPLHF. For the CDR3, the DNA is TGTGCCAGCAGCTTATCCCGGACGGGGAGCTCCTATAATTCACCCCTCCACTTT.

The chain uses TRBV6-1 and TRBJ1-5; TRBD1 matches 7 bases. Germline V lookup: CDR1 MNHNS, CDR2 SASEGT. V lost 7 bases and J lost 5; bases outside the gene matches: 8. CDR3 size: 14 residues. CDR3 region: CASNLDRADQPQHF. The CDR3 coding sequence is TGTGCCAGCAACCTAGACAGGGCCGATCAGCCCCAGCATTTT.

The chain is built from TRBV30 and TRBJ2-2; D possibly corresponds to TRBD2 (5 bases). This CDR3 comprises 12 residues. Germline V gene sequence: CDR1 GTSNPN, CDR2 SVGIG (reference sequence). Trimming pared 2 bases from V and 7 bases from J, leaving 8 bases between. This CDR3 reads CAWSPEGGELFF. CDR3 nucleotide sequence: TGTGCCTGGAGTCCCGAGGGCGGGGAGCTGTTTTTT.

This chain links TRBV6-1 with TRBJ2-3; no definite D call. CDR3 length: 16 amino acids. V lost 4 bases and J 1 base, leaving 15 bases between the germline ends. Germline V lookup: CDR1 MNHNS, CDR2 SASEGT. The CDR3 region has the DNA TGTGCCAGCAGTGTCCAGGCAGCCCGGCGCACAGATACGCAGTATTTT. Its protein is CASSVQAARRTDTQYF.

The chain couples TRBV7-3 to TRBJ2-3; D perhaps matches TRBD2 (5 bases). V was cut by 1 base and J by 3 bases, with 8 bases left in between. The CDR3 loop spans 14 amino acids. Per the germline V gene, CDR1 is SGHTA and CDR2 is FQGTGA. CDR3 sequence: CASSLIPGTDTQYF. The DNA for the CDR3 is TGTGCCAGCAGCTTAATACCGGGAACAGATACGCAGTATTTT.

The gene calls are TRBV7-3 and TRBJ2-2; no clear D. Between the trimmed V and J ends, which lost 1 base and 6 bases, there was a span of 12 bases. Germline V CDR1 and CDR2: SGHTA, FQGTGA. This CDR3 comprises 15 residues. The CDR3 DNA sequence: TGTGCCAGCAGCTTAATGGCTAGTTCGGCCGGGGAGCTGTTTTTT. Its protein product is CASSLMASSAGELFF.

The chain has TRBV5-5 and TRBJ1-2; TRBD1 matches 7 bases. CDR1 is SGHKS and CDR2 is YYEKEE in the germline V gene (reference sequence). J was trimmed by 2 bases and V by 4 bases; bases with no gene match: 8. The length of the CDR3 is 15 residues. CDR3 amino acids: CASSGDRVLNYGYTF. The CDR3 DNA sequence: TGTGCCAGCAGCGGAGACAGGGTCCTCAACTATGGCTACACCTTC.

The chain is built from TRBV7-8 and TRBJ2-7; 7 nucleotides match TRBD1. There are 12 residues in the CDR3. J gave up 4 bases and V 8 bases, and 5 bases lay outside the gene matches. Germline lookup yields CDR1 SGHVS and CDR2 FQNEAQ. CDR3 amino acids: CASRDSVYEQYF. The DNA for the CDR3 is TGTGCCAGCCGGGACAGCGTATACGAGCAGTACTTC.

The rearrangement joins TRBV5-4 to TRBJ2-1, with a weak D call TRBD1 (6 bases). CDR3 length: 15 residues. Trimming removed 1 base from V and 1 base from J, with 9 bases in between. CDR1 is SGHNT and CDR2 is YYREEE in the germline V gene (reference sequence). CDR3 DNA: TGTGCCAGCAGCTTGAGGACAGATTCCTACAATGAGCAGTTCTTC. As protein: CASSLRTDSYNEQFF.

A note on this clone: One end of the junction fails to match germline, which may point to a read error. DNA of the CDR3: TGTGCTAGCAACGACTTGGGACAGGGGGCGCGAGAGCAGTACTTC. Encoded protein: CASNDLGQGAREQYF. The V gene is TRBV7-7, the J gene TRBJ2-7, with 12 bases fitting TRBD1. The CDR3 runs to 15 residues. Germline loops: CDR1 SSHAT, CDR2 FNYEAQ (reference sequence).

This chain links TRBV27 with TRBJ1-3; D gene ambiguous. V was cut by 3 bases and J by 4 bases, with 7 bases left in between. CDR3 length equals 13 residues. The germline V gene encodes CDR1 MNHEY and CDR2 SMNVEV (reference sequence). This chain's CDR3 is CASSFDSGNTIYF. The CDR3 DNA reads TGTGCCAGCAGTTTCGACTCGGGAAACACCATATATTTT.

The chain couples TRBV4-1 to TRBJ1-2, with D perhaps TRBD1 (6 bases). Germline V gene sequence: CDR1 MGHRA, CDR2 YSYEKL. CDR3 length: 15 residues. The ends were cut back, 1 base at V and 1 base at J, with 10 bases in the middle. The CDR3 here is CASSQGQGSNYGYTF. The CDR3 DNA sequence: TGCGCCAGCAGCCAAGGGCAGGGGAGTAACTATGGCTACACCTTC.

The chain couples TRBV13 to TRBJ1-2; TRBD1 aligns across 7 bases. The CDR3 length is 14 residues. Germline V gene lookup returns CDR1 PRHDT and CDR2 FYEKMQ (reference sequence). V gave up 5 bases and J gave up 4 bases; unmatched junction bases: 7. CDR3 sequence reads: CASSPRDSSYGYTF. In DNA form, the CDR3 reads TGTGCCAGCAGCCCCCGGGACAGTTCCTATGGCTACACCTTC.

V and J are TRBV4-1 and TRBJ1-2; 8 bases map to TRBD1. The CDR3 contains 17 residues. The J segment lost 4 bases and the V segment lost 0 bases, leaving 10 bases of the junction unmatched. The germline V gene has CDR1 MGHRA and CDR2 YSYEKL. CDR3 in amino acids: CASSQDPSIDRGYGYTF. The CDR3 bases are TGCGCCAGCAGCCAAGACCCATCCATAGACAGGGGCTATGGCTACACCTTC.

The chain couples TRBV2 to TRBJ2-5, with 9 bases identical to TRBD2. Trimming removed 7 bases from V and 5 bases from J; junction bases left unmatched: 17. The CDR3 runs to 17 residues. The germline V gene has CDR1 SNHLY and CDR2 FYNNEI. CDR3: CASNGPTTSGVGETQYF. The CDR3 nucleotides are TGTGCCAGCAATGGGCCAACGACTAGCGGAGTGGGCGAGACCCAGTACTTC.

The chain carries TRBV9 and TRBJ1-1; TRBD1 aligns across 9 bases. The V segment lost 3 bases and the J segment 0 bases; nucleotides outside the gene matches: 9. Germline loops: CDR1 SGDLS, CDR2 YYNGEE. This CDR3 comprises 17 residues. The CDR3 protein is CASSARTGGTLNTEAFF. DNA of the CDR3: TGTGCCAGCAGCGCCCGTACAGGGGGCACCTTGAACACTGAAGCTTTCTTT. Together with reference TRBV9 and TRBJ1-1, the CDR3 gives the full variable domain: DSGVTQTPKHLITATGQRVTLRCSPRSGDLSVYWYQQSLDQGLQFLIQYYNGEERAKGNILERFSAQQFPDLHSELNLSSLELGDSALYFCASSARTGGTLNTEAFFGQGTRLTVV.

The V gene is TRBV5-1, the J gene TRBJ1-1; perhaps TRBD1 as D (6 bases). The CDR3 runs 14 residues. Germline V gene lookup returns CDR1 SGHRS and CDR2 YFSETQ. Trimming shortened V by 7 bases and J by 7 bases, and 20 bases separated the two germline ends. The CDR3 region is CASRSRTEGNEAFF. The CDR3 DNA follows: TGCGCCAGCCGTTCCCGGACAGAAGGAAATGAAGCTTTCTTT.

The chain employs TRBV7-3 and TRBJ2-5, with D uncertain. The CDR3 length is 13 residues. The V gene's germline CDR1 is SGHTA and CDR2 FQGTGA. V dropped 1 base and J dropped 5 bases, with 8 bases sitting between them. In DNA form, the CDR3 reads TGTGCCAGCAGCTTAAGAGGAGAGGAGACCCAGTACTTC. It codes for CASSLRGEETQYF.

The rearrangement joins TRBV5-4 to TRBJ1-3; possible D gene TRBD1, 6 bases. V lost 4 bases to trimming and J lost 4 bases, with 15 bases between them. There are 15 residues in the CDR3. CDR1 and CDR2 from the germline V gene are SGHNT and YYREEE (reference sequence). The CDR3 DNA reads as TGTGCCAGCAGCCGCGGGGGGGCCTCCGGAAACACCATATATTTT. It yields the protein CASSRGGASGNTIYF.

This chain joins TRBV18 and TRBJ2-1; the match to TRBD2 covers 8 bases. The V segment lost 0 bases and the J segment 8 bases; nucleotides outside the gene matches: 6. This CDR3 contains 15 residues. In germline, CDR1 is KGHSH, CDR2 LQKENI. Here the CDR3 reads CASSPPERGLHEQFF. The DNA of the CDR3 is TGTGCCAGCTCACCACCGGAGCGGGGGCTTCATGAGCAGTTCTTC. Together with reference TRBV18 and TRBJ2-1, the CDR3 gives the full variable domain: NAGVMQNPRHLVRRRGQEARLRCSPMKGHSHVYWYRQLPEEGLKFMVYLQKENIIDESGMPKERFSAEFPKEGPSILRIQQVVRGDSAAYFCASSPPERGLHEQFFGPGTRLTVL.

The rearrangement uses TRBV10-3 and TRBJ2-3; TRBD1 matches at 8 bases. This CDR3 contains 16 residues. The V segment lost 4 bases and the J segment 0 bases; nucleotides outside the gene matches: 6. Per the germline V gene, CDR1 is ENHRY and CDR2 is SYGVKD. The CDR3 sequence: CAISGGQDSSTDTQYF. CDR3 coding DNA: TGTGCCATCAGTGGGGGACAGGATTCTAGCACAGATACGCAGTATTTT.

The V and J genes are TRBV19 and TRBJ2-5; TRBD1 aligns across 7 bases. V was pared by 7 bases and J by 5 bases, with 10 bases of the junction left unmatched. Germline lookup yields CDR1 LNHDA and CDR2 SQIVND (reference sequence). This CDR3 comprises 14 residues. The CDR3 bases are TGTGCCAGTAATCCGGTAGGGGGCGAGGAGACCCAGTACTTC. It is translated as CASNPVGGEETQYF.

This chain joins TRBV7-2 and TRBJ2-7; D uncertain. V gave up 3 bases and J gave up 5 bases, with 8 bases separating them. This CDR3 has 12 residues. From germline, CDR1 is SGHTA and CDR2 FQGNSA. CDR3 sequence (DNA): TGTGCCAGCAGCTTTAACAGCCACGAGCAGTACTTC. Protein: CASSFNSHEQYF.

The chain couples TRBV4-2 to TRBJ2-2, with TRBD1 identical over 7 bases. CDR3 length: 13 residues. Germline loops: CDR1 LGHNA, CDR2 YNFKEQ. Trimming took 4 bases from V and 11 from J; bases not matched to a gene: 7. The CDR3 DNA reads TGTGCCAGCAGCCTAGGGGACAGCTTAGAGCTGTTTTTT. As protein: CASSLGDSLELFF.

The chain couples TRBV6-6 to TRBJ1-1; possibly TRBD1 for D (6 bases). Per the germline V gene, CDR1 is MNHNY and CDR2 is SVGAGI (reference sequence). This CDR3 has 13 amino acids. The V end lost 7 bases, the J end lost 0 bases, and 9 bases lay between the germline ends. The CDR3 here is CASTWTVNTEAFF. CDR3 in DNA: TGTGCCAGCACTTGGACAGTGAACACTGAAGCTTTCTTT.

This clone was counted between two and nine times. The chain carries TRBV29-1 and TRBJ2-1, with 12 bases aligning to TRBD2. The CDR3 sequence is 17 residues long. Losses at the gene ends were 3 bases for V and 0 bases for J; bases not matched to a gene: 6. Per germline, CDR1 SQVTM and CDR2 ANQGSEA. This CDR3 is CSVEGTSGFSSYNEQFF. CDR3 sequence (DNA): TGCAGCGTTGAGGGGACTAGCGGGTTCAGCTCCTACAATGAGCAGTTCTTC.

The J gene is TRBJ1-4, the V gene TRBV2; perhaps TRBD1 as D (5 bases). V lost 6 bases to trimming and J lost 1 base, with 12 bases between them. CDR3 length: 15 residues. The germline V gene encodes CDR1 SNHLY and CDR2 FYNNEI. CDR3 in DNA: TGTGCCAGCAGGGGTACAGGCCGAACTAATGAAAAACTGTTTTTT. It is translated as CASRGTGRTNEKLFF.

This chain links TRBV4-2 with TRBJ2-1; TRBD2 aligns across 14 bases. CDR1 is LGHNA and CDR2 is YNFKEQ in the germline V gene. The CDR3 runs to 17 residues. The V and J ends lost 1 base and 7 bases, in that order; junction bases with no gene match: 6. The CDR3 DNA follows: TGTGCCAGCAGCCAAGCCCCGACTAGCGGGGGGGCAAATGAGCAGTTCTTC. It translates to CASSQAPTSGGANEQFF.

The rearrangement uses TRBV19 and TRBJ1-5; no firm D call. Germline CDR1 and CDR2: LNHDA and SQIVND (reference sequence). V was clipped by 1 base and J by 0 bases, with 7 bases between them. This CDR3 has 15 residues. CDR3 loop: CASSIGHLSNQPQHF. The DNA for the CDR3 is TGTGCCAGTAGTATAGGGCACCTTAGCAATCAGCCCCAGCATTTT.